The 5 T cell receptor beta chains in this list originate from one sample, sequenced in a study of T cells after yellow fever vaccination. TCRdb called the 5' RACE reads again in MiXCR, with one record for every CDR3 protein. This sample has tens of thousands of distinct CDR3 sequences, with about 6% found just once. This specimen was CD8+ T cells sorted from PBMCs, taken roughly 47 days after the first yellow fever vaccination. Receptors were obtained from a man between 18 and 29 years old who received the YFV17D yellow fever vaccine.

Here the CDR3 reads CASSPVPPGPNTEAFF. DNA of the CDR3: TGCGCCAGCAGCCCGGTTCCCCCGGGACCGAACACTGAAGCTTTCTTT. V is TRBV5-1 and J is TRBJ1-1; TRBD1 might be the D (5 bases). Trimming cost V 4 bases and J 1 base, with 17 bases left between them. The CDR3 totals 16 residues. Germline V CDR1 and CDR2: SGHRS, YFSETQ.

At least ten counts were recorded for this clonotype. The J gene is TRBJ2-2, the V gene TRBV7-8, with D hard to call. Germline lookup yields CDR1 SGHVS and CDR2 FQNEAQ. Trimming shortened V by 4 bases and J by 4 bases, and 7 bases separated the two germline ends. The CDR3 runs to 13 residues. The CDR3 loop reads CASSSKRTGELFF. The CDR3 DNA reads TGTGCCAGCAGCTCCAAGCGCACCGGGGAGCTGTTTTTT.

This clonotype was seen ten or more times. CDR3 nucleotide sequence: TGTGCCAGCAGCTTGGTAGGGGGAGAGCAGTACGTC. It yields the protein CASSLVGGEQYV. The chain recombines TRBV5-6 with TRBJ2-7; D perhaps matches TRBD1 (6 bases). Trimming took 0 bases from V and 7 from J, leaving 8 bases between them. Germline CDR1 SGHDT, CDR2 YYEEEE. This CDR3 has 12 residues.

In its sample, this clonotype was seen many times. The gene calls are TRBV5-1 and TRBJ2-7; D gene unclear. Germline lookup yields CDR1 SGHRS and CDR2 YFSETQ. V lost 4 bases, J lost 0 bases, and 11 bases lay in between. The CDR3 sequence is 14 residues long. For the CDR3, the DNA is TGCGCCAGCAGCAGCGAACTTTTCTCCTACGAGCAGTACTTC. Its translation is CASSSELFSYEQYF.

This clonotype has at least ten counts. The rearrangement joins TRBV6-5 to TRBJ1-2, with D unclear. Germline CDR1 is MNHEY and CDR2 is SVGAGI. With 2 bases removed from V and 4 bases from J, the gap between germline ends came to 14 bases. CDR3 length equals 15 residues. CDR3 nucleotide sequence: TGTGCCAGCAGTTACGGTGGCCTCCCACCCTATGGCTACACCTTC. Protein: CASSYGGLPPYGYTF.